One sample yielded the 27 T cell receptor beta chains listed below, sequenced in a study of OX40 agonist ivuxolimab in advanced cancers. Only in-frame clones appear in the TCRdb table, and some are missing; sequencing was by immunoSEQ multiplex PCR. The table records 65,000 to 85,000 clones, more than 70% of them present only once. This material consisted of CD4+ or CD8+ T cells sorted from blood, taken in a trial of the OX40 agonist ivuxolimab. The receptors here all came from an adult with an advanced solid tumor such as melanoma, head and neck, liver or kidney cancer.

The V call is TRBV6-6, the J call TRBJ2-2; no reliable D call. Germline-derived CDR1 and CDR2 are MNHNY and SVGAGI (reference sequence). The V and J ends lost 4 bases and 4 bases respectively, with 1 base between them. This CDR3 has 11 residues. CDR3 protein: CASSSTGELFF. CDR3 nucleotides: TGTGCCAGCAGTTCCACCGGGGAGCTGTTTTTT.

The V and J genes are TRBV4-1 and TRBJ2-1, with D possibly being TRBD2 (6 bases). Trimming left V 1 base short and J 10 bases short, with 17 bases between. Germline V gene sequence: CDR1 MGHRA, CDR2 YSYEKL. The CDR3 runs 15 residues. As DNA, the CDR3 is TGCGCCAGCAGCCAAGGACCGAGCGGGCGAGGGGAGCAGTTCTTC. As protein: CASSQGPSGRGEQFF.

The chain links TRBV7-9 to TRBJ2-1; the D is unclear. The germline CDR1 and CDR2 sequences are SEHNR and FQNEAQ (reference sequence). The V end lost 1 base, the J end lost 5 bases, and 9 bases lay between the germline ends. This CDR3 contains 14 residues. CDR3 protein: CASSLGQVNNEQFF. DNA of the CDR3: TGTGCCAGCAGCTTAGGTCAGGTTAACAATGAGCAGTTCTTC.

The CDR3 DNA reads TGTGCCAGCAGTGGCCCTGATGGGGTTCCGGGCTCCTACAATGAGCAGTTCTTC. This codes for CASSGPDGVPGSYNEQFF. The V and J genes are TRBV2 and TRBJ2-1; no clear D. Germline V gives CDR1 SNHLY, CDR2 FYNNEI. Trimming removed 4 bases from V and 0 bases from J, with 19 bases in between. This CDR3 comprises 18 residues.

V usage is TRBV7-9 and J usage is TRBJ2-3; 9 nucleotides agree with TRBD1. With V trimmed by 5 bases and J by 2 bases, 8 bases remained unmatched. Germline V gives CDR1 SEHNR, CDR2 FQNEAQ (reference sequence). This CDR3 comprises 16 residues. The chain's CDR3 is CASSHRDRVDTDTQYF. The DNA for the CDR3 is TGTGCCAGCAGCCATAGGGACAGGGTGGACACAGATACGCAGTATTTT.

For the CDR3, the DNA is TGTGCCAGCAGCTTCCCCGGGGCTAGCGGTTACAATGAGCAGTTCTTC. This sequence encodes CASSFPGASGYNEQFF. The chain couples TRBV11-2 to TRBJ2-1, with 7 bases that match TRBD2. Trimming cost V 3 bases and J 4 bases; bases outside gene matches: 9. Germline loops: CDR1 SGHAT, CDR2 FQNNGV. CDR3 length: 16 residues.

This clone came up once. The rearrangement joins TRBV27 to TRBJ2-7; no clear D gene. Trimming left V 2 bases short and J 1 base short, with 12 bases between. Germline V lookup: CDR1 MNHEY, CDR2 SMNVEV (reference sequence). The CDR3 is made up of 15 amino acids. The CDR3 sequence is CASSLRSQVSYEQYF. CDR3 nucleotide sequence: TGTGCCAGCAGTTTAAGGTCGCAGGTTTCCTACGAGCAGTACTTC.

The chain joins TRBV7-2 to TRBJ2-3; no definite D call. This CDR3 has 13 residues. Trimming took 0 bases from V and 12 from J, leaving 13 bases between them. Germline V gene sequence: CDR1 SGHTA, CDR2 FQGNSA. CDR3: CASSLAGQNKQYF. The CDR3 nucleotides read TGTGCCAGCAGCTTAGCAGGGCAGAACAAACAGTATTTT.

The chain carries TRBV18 and TRBJ2-2, with 7 bases lining up with TRBD2. Germline-derived CDR1 and CDR2 are KGHSH and LQKENI. Trimming cost V 0 bases and J 5 bases; bases outside gene matches: 6. The length of the CDR3 is 16 residues. CDR3 region: CASSPPVGAGTGELFF. CDR3 bases: TGTGCCAGCTCACCACCGGTGGGAGCGGGGACCGGGGAGCTGTTTTTT.

The chain employs TRBV14 and TRBJ2-3; 7 bases match TRBD1. This CDR3 has 15 residues. Trimming took 4 bases from V and 5 from J; bases not matched to a gene: 9. Germline V gives CDR1 SGHDN, CDR2 FVKESK. CDR3 bases: TGTGCCAGCAGCCCCTACAGGGGTGCGGGAGATACGCAGTATTTT. Its protein product is CASSPYRGAGDTQYF.

The chain couples TRBV27 to TRBJ2-1; TRBD1 aligns across 9 bases. CDR3 size: 15 residues. Per the germline V gene, CDR1 is MNHEY and CDR2 is SMNVEV (reference sequence). Unmatched junction bases numbered 3, after V lost 2 bases and J lost 4 bases. This CDR3 reads CASSLNRGPYNEQFF. The CDR3 DNA reads as TGTGCCAGCAGTTTAAACAGGGGGCCATACAATGAGCAGTTCTTC.

The sample holds a few counts of this clone. The gene calls are TRBV10-1 and TRBJ1-1; a weak D match, TRBD1 (6 bases). V lost 6 bases and J lost 7, with 12 bases in between. Germline V gene sequence: CDR1 WNHNN, CDR2 SYGVQD (reference sequence). The CDR3 spans 12 residues. The CDR3 DNA follows: TGCGCCAGCAGGACGGACAGAAGTGAAGCTTTCTTT. Its protein is CASRTDRSEAFF.

This rearrangement joins TRBV7-2 to TRBJ2-1; no clear D. Germline CDR1 SGHTA, CDR2 FQGNSA. V was pared by 6 bases and J by 6 bases, with 6 bases between. This CDR3 region has 11 residues. Written as DNA, the CDR3 is TGTGCCAGCAGTCAGTCCAATGAGCAGTTCTTC. It codes for CASSQSNEQFF.

The rearrangement uses TRBV10-3 and TRBJ1-2; D perhaps matches TRBD1 (5 bases). CDR3 length: 13 amino acids. Germline V gives CDR1 ENHRY, CDR2 SYGVKD. The ends were cut back, 7 bases at V and 4 bases at J, with 13 bases in the middle. Written as DNA, the CDR3 is TGTGCCATCACTCAGGTGGGGGGCTATGGCTACACCTTC. It encodes CAITQVGGYGYTF.

The V call is TRBV7-9, the J call TRBJ2-3; D assignment may be TRBD1 or TRBD2 (5 bases each). CDR1 and CDR2 (germline): SEHNR, FQNEAQ (reference sequence). Trimming pared 1 base from V and 7 bases from J, leaving 6 bases between. The CDR3 totals 12 residues. In DNA, the CDR3 is TGTGCCAGCAGCTTAGGGGGGTATACGCAGTATTTT. It is translated as CASSLGGYTQYF.

The rearrangement links TRBV7-9 to TRBJ2-5, with D uncertain. CDR3 size: 13 residues. The germline V gene has CDR1 SEHNR and CDR2 FQNEAQ (reference sequence). V dropped 2 bases and J dropped 5 bases, with 9 bases sitting between them. The CDR3 DNA follows: TGTGCCAGCAGCTTACAGTCGTGGGAGACCCAGTACTTC. Amino acids: CASSLQSWETQYF.

The V gene is TRBV10-3, the J gene TRBJ2-1; 7 positions agree with TRBD2. Germline V gene data show CDR1 as ENHRY and CDR2 as SYGVKD. J was trimmed by 8 bases and V by 6 bases; bases with no gene match: 4. CDR3 length: 12 residues. The CDR3 DNA reads TGTGCCATCAGGACTAGCCGAGATGAGCAGTTCTTC. It yields the protein CAIRTSRDEQFF.

The sample holds a few counts of this clone. The chain uses TRBV6-5 and TRBJ2-1; D gene unclear. The CDR3 has 16 amino acids. The V gene's germline CDR1 is MNHEY and CDR2 SVGAGI. V was cut by 0 bases and J by 7 bases, with 16 bases left in between. The CDR3, as DNA: TGTGCCAGCAGTTACTCGTACTTGGGCGGCCGAAATGAGCAGTTCTTC. It is translated as CASSYSYLGGRNEQFF.

V and J are TRBV27 and TRBJ1-2, with a tentative D call TRBD1 (5 bases). The CDR3 sequence is 11 residues long. Per the germline V gene, CDR1 is MNHEY and CDR2 is SMNVEV (reference sequence). V lost 5 bases, J lost 8 bases, and 9 bases lay in between. CDR3 bases: TGTGCCAGCAGTGCGGGGGAAGGCTACACCTTC. Amino acids: CASSAGEGYTF.

In the case of this clone: Other DNA sequences within the sample encode an identical CDR3. The chain has TRBV6-1 and TRBJ2-7, with TRBD1 as a possible D gene (7 bases). CDR3 length: 15 amino acids. V was clipped by 1 base and J by 3 bases, with 13 bases between them. From germline, CDR1 is MNHNS and CDR2 SASEGT. The CDR3 protein is CASSEGGTDVYEQYF. CDR3 sequence (DNA): TGTGCCAGCAGTGAAGGCGGGACAGATGTCTACGAGCAGTACTTC.

The rearrangement joins TRBV5-1 to TRBJ2-7; D ambiguous. CDR1 is SGHRS, CDR2 YFSETQ, per germline. The CDR3 runs to 16 residues. V was pared by 1 base and J by 0 bases, with 14 bases between. The CDR3 reads CASSLTGGSSSYEQYF. CDR3 in DNA: TGCGCCAGCAGCTTGACGGGCGGATCGAGCTCCTACGAGCAGTACTTC.

The V gene is TRBV5-4, the J gene TRBJ2-7; D gene unclear. The germline V gene encodes CDR1 SGHNT and CDR2 YYREEE (reference sequence). Trimming removed 5 bases at V and 9 bases at J, with 18 bases between. The CDR3 sequence is 13 residues long. The CDR3 DNA sequence: TGTGCCAGCAGTTACACCGAACAGCAAGTGCAGTACTTC. It yields the protein CASSYTEQQVQYF.

The V gene is TRBV28, the J gene TRBJ1-2; the match to TRBD1 covers 7 bases. Per the germline V gene, CDR1 is MDHEN and CDR2 is SYDVKM. J was trimmed by 8 bases and V by 5 bases; bases with no gene match: 8. The CDR3 has 13 amino acids. CDR3 in amino acids: CASSQTGLTGYTF. CDR3 DNA: TGTGCCAGCAGTCAGACAGGGTTGACGGGCTACACCTTC.

The V gene is TRBV11-2, the J gene TRBJ2-7; the D is unclear. The CDR3 extends over 14 amino acids. Trimming shortened V by 4 bases and J by 5 bases, and 15 bases separated the two germline ends. Germline CDR1 and CDR2: SGHAT and FQNNGV. As DNA, the CDR3 is TGTGCCAGCAGCTCCCCCCCAGCGAGTGACGAGCAGTACTTC. Translating it yields CASSSPPASDEQYF.

This clone appeared a single time. V and J are TRBV9 and TRBJ1-3; perhaps TRBD1 as D (6 bases). Germline V gives CDR1 SGDLS, CDR2 YYNGEE. This CDR3 contains 18 residues. With 0 bases removed from V and 0 bases from J, the gap between germline ends came to 16 bases. The CDR3 region is CASSVGLTGPSSGNTIYF. DNA of the CDR3: TGTGCCAGCAGCGTAGGCCTGACAGGTCCGAGCTCTGGAAACACCATATATTTT.

This chain uses TRBV28 with TRBJ2-2, with D perhaps TRBD1 (6 bases). Looked up from germline, CDR1 is MDHEN and CDR2 is SYDVKM. The CDR3 is 16 residues long. Trimming took 6 bases from V and 5 from J, leaving 19 bases between them. The CDR3 loop reads CASSREGQITTGELFF. For the CDR3, the DNA is TGTGCCAGCAGCCGAGAAGGACAGATCACAACCGGGGAGCTGTTTTTT.

The chain links TRBV2 to TRBJ2-2; the D is unclear. Looked up from germline, CDR1 is SNHLY and CDR2 is FYNNEI. The CDR3 has 15 amino acids. V was clipped by 7 bases and J by 2 bases, with 14 bases between them. This chain's CDR3 is CASTQRGYNTGELFF. The CDR3 region has the DNA TGTGCCAGCACCCAAAGAGGCTATAACACCGGGGAGCTGTTTTTT. Full variable domain (outside the CDR3, taken from reference TRBV2 and TRBJ2-2): EPEVTQTPSHQVTQMGQEVILRCVPISNHLYFYWYRQILGQKVEFLVSFYNNEISEKSEIFDDQFSVERPDGSNFTLKIRSTKLEDSAMYFCASTQRGYNTGELFFGEGSRLTVL.